This T cell receptor (beta chain) was recorded in a study of blood T cells in healthy people across ages. Findings of the study overall: Older age coincided with a roughly linear decline in TCR beta diversity per million T cells.

V lost 2 bases and J lost 2, with 11 bases in between. Looked up from germline, CDR1 is SGHRS and CDR2 is YFSETQ. The CDR3 extends over 16 amino acids. This clonotype came up once. What it binds is unknown. Total RNA, at least 6 micrograms per sample, came from PBMCs. A sample-barcoded 5' primer and a J-beta primer mix were used in a second PCR of about 7 to 12 cycles. MiXCR was run by TCRdb on the 5' RACE reads, yielding one entry per CDR3 protein. The top ten clones hold 25% to 35% of a sample with 800,000 or so distinct CDR3 sequences, around two thirds of them seen once. The sample consisted of blood. This chain connects TRBV5-1 to TRBJ2-6; D remains ambiguous. The receptor was derived from a man under 40 in good health. The CDR3 region has the DNA TGCGCCAGCAGCTTAAACAGAGACCCTGGGGCCAACGTCCTGACTTTC. Protein: CASSLNRDPGANVLTF.